Following are 18 T cell receptor beta chains from one sample sequenced in a study. TCRdb analysed the RT-PCR reads with MiXCR anew, one entry per CDR3 protein. The table lists more than 600,000 distinct CDR3 sequences, 14% of them singletons. Sequencing was carried out using memory CD4+ T cells from blood. The source of these receptors is a female donor in good health, serving as a healthy control.

The rearrangement uses TRBV12-3 or TRBV12-4 and TRBJ1-3; tentative D call: TRBD1 (5 bases). The CDR3 is made up of 14 amino acids. V gave up 4 bases and J gave up 4 bases, with 11 bases separating them. The CDR3 region has the DNA TGTGCCAGCAGTTGGGACGGAATGGGAAACACCATATATTTT. It translates to CASSWDGMGNTIYF.

This clonotype was found many times. V gene TRBV15 combines with J gene TRBJ2-5; no firm D call. Looked up from germline, CDR1 is LNHNV and CDR2 is YYDKDF (reference sequence). V lost 1 base and J 5 bases, leaving 5 bases between the germline ends. The CDR3 runs 12 residues. CDR3 DNA: TGTGCCACCAGCAGAGGTTCTGAGACCCAGTACTTC. Protein sequence: CATSRGSETQYF.

This clonotype was seen a few times. V is TRBV27 and J is TRBJ1-2; 7 nucleotides align to TRBD1. The germline CDR1 and CDR2 sequences are MNHEY and SMNVEV (reference sequence). The V segment lost 6 bases and the J segment 7 bases; nucleotides outside the gene matches: 11. The CDR3 spans 14 residues. The CDR3 is CASRPHTGEGGYTF. CDR3 bases: TGTGCCAGCAGACCCCACACAGGGGAGGGTGGCTACACCTTC.

This clonotype was seen only a few times. V is TRBV6-1 and J is TRBJ1-5, with 7 bases aligning to TRBD1. The ends lost 8 bases at V and 3 bases at J; junction bases unmatched: 4. CDR3 length: 13 amino acids. Germline V gives CDR1 MNHNS, CDR2 SASEGT. The chain's CDR3 is CASADRVNQPQHF. CDR3 DNA: TGTGCCAGCGCTGACAGGGTCAATCAGCCCCAGCATTTT.

This clonotype was seen many times. V gene TRBV7-2 combines with J gene TRBJ2-2, with D tentatively TRBD2 (6 bases). The length of the CDR3 is 17 residues. Germline V lookup: CDR1 SGHTA, CDR2 FQGNSA. V was shortened by 5 bases and J by 0 bases, with 16 bases between the two germline ends. The CDR3 sequence: CASSPRAGPSNTGELFF. Here the CDR3 DNA reads TGTGCCAGCAGCCCCCGGGCGGGACCATCGAACACCGGGGAGCTGTTTTTT. Using reference TRBV7-2 and TRBJ2-2 for the parts outside the CDR3, the full variable domain is GAGVSQSPSNKVTEKGKDVELRCDPISGHTALYWYRQSLGQGLEFLIYFQGNSAPDKSGLPSDRFSAERTGGSVSTLTIQRTQQEDSAVYLCASSPRAGPSNTGELFFGEGSRLTVL.

This sequence joins TRBV10-3 and TRBJ2-7; tentative D call: TRBD2 (5 bases). Germline V gene sequence: CDR1 ENHRY, CDR2 SYGVKD. This CDR3 comprises 13 residues. Trimming shortened V by 7 bases and J by 3 bases, and 13 bases separated the two germline ends. The CDR3 bases are TGTGCCATCAAAGAAGGACTGAACTACGAGCAGTACTTC. Its protein product is CAIKEGLNYEQYF.

V gene TRBV2 combines with J gene TRBJ1-1; D might be TRBD1 (5 bases). Germline V gives CDR1 SNHLY, CDR2 FYNNEI. V shed 1 base and J shed 4 bases, with 13 bases lying between them. The CDR3 is 15 residues long. The CDR3: CASSEEANGGTEAFF. Here the CDR3 DNA reads TGTGCCAGCAGTGAAGAGGCAAACGGGGGCACTGAAGCTTTCTTT.

The chain is built from TRBV28 and TRBJ1-3; 7 positions agree with TRBD1. Trimming cost V 6 bases and J 3 bases; bases outside gene matches: 5. The length of the CDR3 is 14 residues. The germline gives CDR1 MDHEN, CDR2 SYDVKM. The CDR3 here is CASRVGGSGNTIYF. The DNA for the CDR3 is TGTGCCAGCAGAGTAGGGGGCAGTGGAAACACCATATATTTT.

This clonotype was counted only a few times. This chain links TRBV12-3 or TRBV12-4 with TRBJ1-2; D gene uncertain. Trimming left V 8 bases short and J 5 bases short, with 12 bases between. The CDR3 runs 12 residues. The CDR3 loop reads CASVIGGYGYTF. CDR3 DNA sequence: TGTGCCAGCGTTATTGGAGGATATGGCTACACCTTC.

This clonotype was seen repeatedly, ten times or more. The genes are TRBV20-1 and TRBJ2-3; 8 positions agree with TRBD2. CDR1 and CDR2 (germline): DFQATT, SNEGSKA (reference sequence). This CDR3 is 15 amino acids long. J gave up 1 base and V 0 bases, and 3 bases lay outside the gene matches. As DNA, the CDR3 is TGCAGTGCTAGAGACCAGGGACTAGGCACAGATACGCAGTATTTT. It codes for CSARDQGLGTDTQYF.

The chain has TRBV20-1 and TRBJ1-1; D might be TRBD1 (5 bases). The CDR3 length is 13 residues. V gave up 4 bases and J gave up 0 bases, with 9 bases separating them. Germline V lookup: CDR1 DFQATT, CDR2 SNEGSKA (reference sequence). This CDR3 is CSAKDMVNTEAFF. CDR3 DNA sequence: TGCAGTGCTAAGGACATGGTGAACACTGAAGCTTTCTTT.

V usage is TRBV20-1 and J usage is TRBJ2-5; 8 positions match TRBD2. Germline lookup yields CDR1 DFQATT and CDR2 SNEGSKA (reference sequence). The ends lost 5 bases at V and 2 bases at J; junction bases unmatched: 10. This CDR3 region has 15 residues. The CDR3: CSARSGTSGQETQYF. CDR3 coding DNA: TGCAGTGCTCGATCCGGGACTAGTGGGCAAGAGACCCAGTACTTC.

This clonotype has a count of ten or more. J is TRBJ2-1 and V is TRBV9; the D gene is possibly TRBD1 (6 bases). The CDR3 is 14 amino acids. Trimming cost V 0 bases and J 5 bases, with 9 bases left between them. Germline CDR1 SGDLS, CDR2 YYNGEE. The CDR3 loop reads CASSVDRVNNEQFF. In nucleotides, the CDR3 is TGTGCCAGCAGCGTAGACAGGGTAAACAATGAGCAGTTCTTC.

In regard to this clonotype: An end of the junction does not agree with germline; a read error may underlie this. The V and J genes are TRBV7-2 and TRBJ2-1, with D perhaps matching TRBD1 or TRBD2 (5 bases each). Germline CDR1 SGHTA, CDR2 FQGNSA. The CDR3 totals 14 residues. CDR3 DNA sequence: TGTGCCAGCAGCTACATTCAGGGATCCATCATGAGGGTCTTC. This encodes CASSYIQGSIMRVF.

This clonotype has a count of ten or more. An end of the junction differs from the germline gene, which may be a read error. This chain uses TRBV29-1 with TRBJ2-1, with no clear D. The CDR3 runs to 11 residues. In germline, CDR1 is SQVTM, CDR2 ANQGSEA. The CDR3 spells CSVEDIPYRYF. The CDR3 bases are TGCAGCGTTGAAGACATTCCATACCGGTACTTC.

Comments on this clonotype: A much larger clonotype is one base distant, so this may be a read error. The V gene is TRBV3-1, the J gene TRBJ2-5; D gene ambiguous. This CDR3 contains 11 residues. The ends were cut back, 3 bases at V and 5 bases at J, with 4 bases in the middle. Germline V lookup: CDR1 LGHDT, CDR2 YNNKEL (reference sequence). CDR3 sequence reads: CASSHVETQYF. CDR3 sequence (DNA): TGTGCCAGCAGCCACGTGGAGACCCAGTACTTC.

This clonotype was detected only a few times. This sequence joins TRBV28 and TRBJ1-5, with a tentative D call TRBD1 (6 bases). The V end lost 2 bases, the J end lost 4 bases, and 18 bases lay between the germline ends. The germline V gene has CDR1 MDHEN and CDR2 SYDVKM. This CDR3 has 17 residues. The CDR3 DNA reads TGTGCCAGCAGTTTAGTTCTCGGGGGCAGGGCTAATCAGCCCCAGCATTTT. This encodes CASSLVLGGRANQPQHF.

The genes are TRBV9 and TRBJ2-3, with D tentatively TRBD1 or TRBD2 (6 bases each). The CDR3 loop spans 15 amino acids. Per the germline V gene, CDR1 is SGDLS and CDR2 is YYNGEE. V gave up 4 bases and J gave up 6 bases, with 18 bases separating them. The CDR3: CASSQRGVQGDTQYF. The CDR3 DNA reads TGTGCCAGCAGCCAAAGGGGGGTCCAGGGGGATACGCAGTATTTT.